This TCR beta chain was found in a study of cytomegalovirus exposure and HLA in healthy donors. Study findings and constraints: Reports state that TCR beta sequences accurately predicted most subjects' HLA-A and HLA-B alleles. The presence/absence work took it that sequencing depth was about the same across donors. Rarity marked most TCR sequences, yet some public TCRs occurred in many donors.

Primers included in the PCR were 60 Vbeta and 13 Jbeta primers. Sequenced by immunoSEQ multiplex PCR; TCRdb stores in-frame clones only, minus some. The sample consists of 130,000 or so clones, approximately 81% of them appearing once. On this clone itself: Its matching antigen is unknown.

V lost 7 bases to trimming and J lost 4 bases, with 13 bases between them. The CDR3 loop spans 13 amino acids. The germline CDR1 and CDR2 sequences are MNHNY and SVGAGI (reference sequence). The chain couples TRBV6-6 to TRBJ1-2; D gene ambiguous. The sample taken for sequencing was PBMCs. This receptor was obtained from a male donor in good health and CMV-seronegative. The chain's CDR3 is CASIKGGGYGYTF. CDR3 nucleotides: TGTGCCAGCATCAAAGGAGGAGGCTATGGCTACACCTTC.